A single sample gave rise to the 8 T cell receptor beta chains below, sequenced in a study of blood T cell repertoires in COVID-19. Profiling relied on immunoSEQ multiplex PCR, and the TCRdb table lists in-frame clones only, not all of them. The sample shows some 85,000 clones, around three quarters of them seen only once. Sequenced sample: peripheral blood. The receptors here all came from a woman older than 75 with acute or convalescent COVID-19.

This sequence joins TRBV7-8 and TRBJ1-6; D is unclear. CDR3 length: 13 amino acids. Trimming stripped 5 bases from V and 10 bases from J, with 12 bases between. Germline V gene data show CDR1 as SGHVS and CDR2 as FQNEAQ. The DNA of the CDR3 is TGTGCCAGCAGCACCGGCGGGGAATCACCCCTCCACTTT. The encoded protein is CASSTGGESPLHF.

The rearrangement links TRBV7-8 to TRBJ2-1, with 11 bases that match TRBD2. V shed 5 bases, J shed 6 bases, and the junction held 6 bases outside the gene matches. CDR3 length equals 15 residues. Germline CDR1 is SGHVS and CDR2 is FQNEAQ. As DNA, the CDR3 is TGTGCCAGCAGCCGAACTAGCGGGGGTGCCAATGAGCAGTTCTTC. This encodes CASSRTSGGANEQFF.

This chain links TRBV7-2 with TRBJ1-6; D call uncertain. This CDR3 has 14 amino acids. Germline CDR1 and CDR2: SGHTA and FQGNSA. The germline V and J ends were trimmed by 1 base and 6 bases, with 7 bases remaining between them. The CDR3 DNA follows: TGTGCCAGCAGCTTAGGTCCGGGTAATTCACCCCTCCACTTT. Translated, it gives CASSLGPGNSPLHF.

The chain couples TRBV7-2 to TRBJ2-7; weak D call: TRBD2 (6 bases). The CDR3 runs to 14 residues. Between the trimmed V and J ends, which lost 5 bases and 3 bases, there was a span of 14 bases. CDR1 is SGHTA, CDR2 FQGNSA, per germline. The CDR3 region is CASSPLTGGYEQYF. The CDR3 DNA sequence: TGTGCCAGCAGCCCCCTGACCGGGGGCTACGAGCAGTACTTC.

This sequence joins TRBV29-1 and TRBJ1-2, with TRBD1 matching 9 bases. The germline V gene has CDR1 SQVTM and CDR2 ANQGSEA. The CDR3 extends over 13 amino acids. The junction had 7 bases not matched to a gene; V was cut back by 7 bases and J by 4 bases. For the CDR3, the DNA is TGCAGCGCCCGGGACAGGGACTTCTATGGCTACACCTTC. Encoded protein: CSARDRDFYGYTF.

V gene TRBV7-2 combines with J gene TRBJ2-7; 9 bases are shared with TRBD1. This CDR3 is 18 amino acids long. Losses at the gene ends were 6 bases for V and 5 bases for J; bases not matched to a gene: 20. Germline CDR1 is SGHTA and CDR2 is FQGNSA. Here the CDR3 DNA reads TGTGCCAGCAGTCCCTTACAGGGGGCGCGGGCCGCCCCTCACGAGCAGTACTTC. Protein product: CASSPLQGARAAPHEQYF.

This sequence joins TRBV7-9 and TRBJ2-2; D may be TRBD1 (6 bases). This CDR3 region has 15 residues. From germline, CDR1 is SEHNR and CDR2 FQNEAQ (reference sequence). The V end was cut by 5 bases, the J end by 2 bases, with 12 bases between. The CDR3 here is CASSGLGGNTGELFF. The CDR3 DNA is TGTGCCAGCAGCGGTCTAGGGGGAAACACCGGGGAGCTGTTTTTT.

The J gene is TRBJ2-3, the V gene TRBV23-1; D possibly corresponds to TRBD1 (6 bases). TRBV23-1 is an ORF, with its function uncertain. The V gene lost 6 bases and the J gene lost 14 bases, with 15 bases spanning the gap. The CDR3 length is 11 residues. The CDR3 is CASRLSQGLYF. The CDR3 nucleotides read TGCGCCAGCAGACTATCGCAGGGGCTGTATTTT.